A selection of T cell receptor beta chains follows, all from one sample in a study of PD-1 blockade in classical Hodgkin lymphoma. Using immunoSEQ multiplex PCR, the repertoire was profiled, and TCRdb retains in-frame clones only, with some absent. The table shows 14,000 to 15,000 clones, with approximately 58% occurring only once. The sample was peripheral blood mononuclear cells (PBMCs), taken at baseline. Receptors were obtained from a human donor with classical Hodgkin lymphoma. CDR3s include the opening cysteine and the closing phenylalanine or tryptophan. Fields, in order: V gene, J gene, D gene, clone size, CDR3 DNA, CDR3 protein. A D gene is named only where the DNA matches it firmly. Clone size is given for some rows only: seen once, a few or many times, or a class if the clone is expanded.

TRBV18,TRBJ2-5,-,medium-sized,TGTGCCAGCTCACCACAGGGGCTGGAGACCCAGTACTTC,CASSPQGLETQYF
TRBV10-3,TRBJ2-7,TRBD2,-,TGTGCCATCAGTGAGATCTGGACTAGCCCCACCTACGAGCAGTACTTC,CAISEIWTSPTYEQYF
TRBV19,TRBJ1-1,TRBD1,-,TGTGCCAGTAGGGACAGGGCGATGAACACTGAAGCTTTCTTT,CASRDRAMNTEAFF
TRBV19,TRBJ1-6,-,medium-sized,TGTGCCAGTAGTATCCAGGCGAACTCCTATAATTCACCCCTCCACTTT,CASSIQANSYNSPLHF
TRBV5-1,TRBJ1-5,TRBD1,-,TGCGCCAGCAGCTCAGCCGGGACAGTGGGCCAAGGCGGCAATCAGCCCCAGCATTTT,CASSSAGTVGQGGNQPQHF
TRBV7-9,TRBJ2-7,-,few,TGTGCCAGCAGCTTCGGGCAGGGTAGTCTTTACGAGCAGTACTTC,CASSFGQGSLYEQYF
TRBV6-6,TRBJ1-5,-,-,TGTGCCAGCAGTCCGGCCGGCATCGGGAGTAACCAGCATTTT,CASSPAGIGSNQHF
TRBV10-2,TRBJ2-7,TRBD1,-,TGCGCCAGCAGTGAGACGTCAGGGGGCGCTGGGGAGCAGTACTTC,CASSETSGGAGEQYF
TRBV5-1,TRBJ2-2,TRBD1,-,TGCGCCAGCAGCTTGGAGACACCGGGACAGGGGGCCGGGGAGCTGTTTTTT,CASSLETPGQGAGELFF
TRBV6-5,TRBJ2-7,-,-,TGTGCCAGCAGTTTGCGGGACTCAGCCTACGAGCAGTACTTC,CASSLRDSAYEQYF
TRBV15,TRBJ2-7,-,few,TGTGCCACCATCCCGGGACACCTTTCCTACGAGCAGTACTTC,CATIPGHLSYEQYF
TRBV9,TRBJ2-1,-,-,TGTGCCAGCAGCGTCACGGACAGTCGCACCTACAATGAGCAGTTCTTC,CASSVTDSRTYNEQFF
TRBV28,TRBJ1-5,-,-,TGTGCCAGCAGTTTAAAGATTCAGCCCCAGCATTTT,CASSLKIQPQHF
TRBV10-3,TRBJ2-1,-,-,TGTGCCATCAGTGAACAAGGGCCCGAAGCCAATGAGCAGTTCTTC,CAISEQGPEANEQFF
TRBV30,TRBJ1-6,-,medium-sized,TGTGCCGGGACAATCGAGTATAATTCACCCCTCCACTTT,CAGTIEYNSPLHF
TRBV28,TRBJ2-7,-,once,TGTGCCAGCAGCCCTACTTACCTCACTCCCGGGACGGTGAACTACGAGCAGTACTTC,CASSPTYLTPGTVNYEQYF
TRBV6-1,TRBJ2-2,-,few,TGTGCCAGCAAAAGGACACAGAACACCGGGGAGCTGTTTTTT,CASKRTQNTGELFF
TRBV7-2,TRBJ1-5,-,-,TGTGCCAGCACCCCGATGGGTAGCAATCAGCCCCAGCATTTT,CASTPMGSNQPQHF
TRBV27,TRBJ2-1,TRBD1,few,TGTGCCAGCAGCCATCACAGGGGGTCTGATGAGCAGTTCTTC,CASSHHRGSDEQFF
TRBV6-1,TRBJ2-4,-,-,TGTGCCAGCGTAATGGGGAACATTCAGTACTTC,CASVMGNIQYF
TRBV14,TRBJ2-7,-,once,TGTGCCAGCAGCCCTGATCCAGGGCCTCTCTCCGAGCAGTACTTC,CASSPDPGPLSEQYF
TRBV5-4,TRBJ2-3,TRBD1,-,TGTGCCAGCAGCCCGCCGGGACAGGGGGCGTGGGATACGCAGTATTTT,CASSPPGQGAWDTQYF
TRBV27,TRBJ1-4,-,-,TGTGCCAGCAGCCCAGGACAGTACGCTAGTTCGAATGAAAAACTGTTTTTT,CASSPGQYASSNEKLFF
TRBV27,TRBJ2-7,TRBD2,-,TGTGCCAGCAGTTTATCAGCGGGAGGGCTCTACGAGCAGTACTTC,CASSLSAGGLYEQYF
TRBV7-9,TRBJ1-5,-,-,TGTGCCAGCAGCGCACACAGGGCCCCTCGGCTGCAGCCCCAGCATTTT,CASSAHRAPRLQPQHF
TRBV2,TRBJ1-5,-,-,TGTGCCAGCAGCGACGGGGGGGGTTACAATCAGCCCCAGCATTTT,CASSDGGGYNQPQHF
TRBV25-1,TRBJ1-5,-,-,TGTGCCAGCAGTGAACCGGGGAACCAGCCCCAGCATTTT,CASSEPGNQPQHF
TRBV7-9,TRBJ1-2,-,-,TGTGCCAGCAGCTTTGGAGGGGGTCCCCATGGCTACACCTTC,CASSFGGGPHGYTF
TRBV14,TRBJ2-7,TRBD2,medium-sized,TGTGCCAGCAGCCAAGATACTAGCGGGAGACCCTTCTACGAGCAGTACTTC,CASSQDTSGRPFYEQYF
TRBV6-1,TRBJ2-1,TRBD2,-,TGTGCCAGCAGTGAGATAGCGGGAGGGCTCTATAATGAGCAGTTCTTC,CASSEIAGGLYNEQFF
TRBV7-6,TRBJ2-6,TRBD1,-,TGTGCCAGCAGCTTAGGGCCAGGGGGCGCTCCCTCTGGGGCCAACGTCCTGACTTTC,CASSLGPGGAPSGANVLTF
TRBV30,TRBJ1-6,-,-,TGTGCCTGGAGTGAGGGTAATTCACCCCTCCACTTT,CAWSEGNSPLHF
TRBV5-5,TRBJ1-1,TRBD1,-,TGTGCCAGCAGCCCAATAGGACAGGGGCGCACTGAAGCTTTCTTT,CASSPIGQGRTEAFF
TRBV25-1,TRBJ2-1,-,-,TGTGCCAGCAGTGATATCCGGGACCCTGGGAATGAGCAGTTCTTC,CASSDIRDPGNEQFF
TRBV28,TRBJ2-2,TRBD2,-,TGTGCCAGCAGTTTCCCAGCGGGGGGGCCTAACACCGGGGAGCTGTTTTTT,CASSFPAGGPNTGELFF
TRBV4-2,TRBJ1-1,-,-,TGTGCCAGCAGCCAAACGAACAGGAACACTGAAGCTTTCTTT,CASSQTNRNTEAFF
TRBV7-8,TRBJ2-7,-,-,TGTGCCAGCAGCTCCAGGGGCAGCTTCTACGAGCAGTACTTC,CASSSRGSFYEQYF
TRBV14,TRBJ1-4,TRBD1,-,TGTGCCAGCAGCCAAACCGGGACAGGACAGGCAACTAATGAAAAACTGTTTTTT,CASSQTGTGQATNEKLFF
TRBV11-2,TRBJ1-5,-,-,TGTGCCAGCAGCCTATCTGGAGATGCCAATCAGCCCCAGCATTTT,CASSLSGDANQPQHF